Listed here are 20 T cell receptor beta chains from one sample, sequenced in a study of T cell responses to AZD1222 COVID-19 vaccine. Measured with immunoSEQ multiplex PCR; TCRdb has only the in-frame clones, and not every one. Among 46,000 or so clones, 60% to 85% were seen once, and the ten largest hold around 7%. Sequenced here: peripheral blood, sampled on day 0 of AZD1222 vaccination. The receptors here all came from an adult in good health.

This chain joins TRBV19 and TRBJ1-3; possibly TRBD1 for D (5 bases). V lost 4 bases and J lost 0, with 10 bases in between. The CDR3 runs 15 residues. Germline lookup yields CDR1 LNHDA and CDR2 SQIVND (reference sequence). CDR3 in DNA: TGTGCCAGTAGTAACTCCGGGGGCTCTGGAAACACCATATATTTT. Its protein product is CASSNSGGSGNTIYF.

The chain couples TRBV10-3 to TRBJ1-2, with 10 bases identical to TRBD1. Unmatched junction bases numbered 7, after V lost 2 bases and J lost 7 bases. This CDR3 is 15 amino acids long. Germline lookup yields CDR1 ENHRY and CDR2 SYGVKD. CDR3 residues: CAISEKWGQGFGYTF. DNA for the CDR3: TGTGCCATCAGTGAGAAGTGGGGACAGGGGTTTGGCTACACCTTC.

This rearrangement joins TRBV6-5 to TRBJ1-2; the match to TRBD1 covers 9 bases. The V and J ends lost 5 bases and 8 bases, in that order; junction bases with no gene match: 6. Germline CDR1 is MNHEY and CDR2 is SVGAGI. This CDR3 is built from 13 residues. The CDR3 reads CASSQNTGGGYTF. In nucleotides, the CDR3 is TGTGCCAGCAGTCAAAATACAGGGGGCGGCTACACCTTC.

The rearrangement links TRBV30 to TRBJ2-6; 8 nucleotides line up with TRBD2. Trimming removed 4 bases from V and 2 bases from J; junction bases left unmatched: 4. There are 15 residues in the CDR3. The germline gives CDR1 GTSNPN, CDR2 SVGIG (reference sequence). The chain's CDR3 is CAWKREGTGANVLTF. As DNA, the CDR3 is TGTGCCTGGAAACGGGAGGGGACTGGGGCCAACGTCCTGACTTTC.

This chain links TRBV7-3 with TRBJ1-2, with no clear D. The CDR3 sequence is 14 residues long. V was trimmed by 0 bases and J by 0 bases, leaving 5 bases between them. Germline V gene lookup returns CDR1 SGHTA and CDR2 FQGTGA. This CDR3 reads CASSLTPANYGYTF. DNA of the CDR3: TGTGCCAGCAGCTTAACCCCCGCTAACTATGGCTACACCTTC.

This sequence joins TRBV19 and TRBJ2-1, with D perhaps given as TRBD1 or TRBD2 (7 bases each). The germline CDR1 and CDR2 sequences are LNHDA and SQIVND (reference sequence). V lost 6 bases and J 4 bases, leaving 22 bases between the germline ends. The CDR3 is 17 amino acids. CDR3 bases: TGTGCCAGTAGCAAACGGGGAGGGGACAGACCTTACAATGAGCAGTTCTTC. This codes for CASSKRGGDRPYNEQFF.

Here the CDR3 reads CASSLGRTPGNTIYF. DNA for the CDR3: TGTGCCAGCAGCTTGGGCAGGACCCCTGGAAACACCATATATTTT. The chain uses TRBV5-6 and TRBJ1-3; no definite D call. The V end was cut by 0 bases, the J end by 2 bases, with 9 bases between. CDR1 is SGHDT and CDR2 is YYEEEE in the germline V gene. The CDR3 contains 15 residues.

The table lists this clone with a count of one. This chain connects TRBV19 to TRBJ2-2; D not certain. The V and J ends lost 1 base and 6 bases respectively, with 3 bases between them. CDR1 and CDR2 from the germline V gene are LNHDA and SQIVND (reference sequence). This CDR3 spans 12 amino acids. CDR3 DNA sequence: TGTGCCAGTAGTATAGTCGCCGGGGAGCTGTTTTTT. As protein: CASSIVAGELFF.

The chain joins TRBV10-2 to TRBJ2-1; 12 positions agree with TRBD2. After removal of 4 bases from V and 8 bases from J, the junction contained 6 bases not matched to a gene. The length of the CDR3 is 15 residues. Germline CDR1 WSHSY, CDR2 SAAADI. CDR3 nucleotide sequence: TGCGCCAGCAGTGGGCCGGGACTAGCGGGCGATGAGCAGTTCTTC. Translation gives CASSGPGLAGDEQFF.

This clone was seen a single time. This chain joins TRBV5-5 and TRBJ1-6; D may be TRBD1 (5 bases). The CDR3 loop spans 18 amino acids. Trimming cost V 1 base and J 4 bases, with 18 bases left between them. CDR1 is SGHKS and CDR2 is YYEKEE in the germline V gene (reference sequence). The chain's CDR3 is CASSLLAGVGDYNSPLHF. As DNA, the CDR3 is TGTGCCAGCAGCTTGCTCGCAGGAGTGGGGGATTATAATTCACCCCTCCACTTT.

The V gene is TRBV6-6, the J gene TRBJ2-6; TRBD1 matches 12 bases. V shed 5 bases, J shed 2 bases, and the junction held 10 bases outside the gene matches. Germline V CDR1 and CDR2: MNHNY, SVGAGI (reference sequence). The CDR3 is made up of 19 amino acids. DNA of the CDR3: TGTGCCAGCAGTCCCATCCCGGGACAGGGGGCGCCTGGGGCCAACGTCCTGACTTTC. Its translation: CASSPIPGQGAPGANVLTF.

This clone was counted only a few times. The rearrangement links TRBV18 to TRBJ1-5; D is perhaps TRBD1 (5 bases). CDR3 length: 14 amino acids. Trimming stripped 6 bases from V and 3 bases from J, with 12 bases between. Per germline, CDR1 KGHSH and CDR2 LQKENI. The CDR3 DNA is TGTGCCAGCTCGCAGGGCCCGAACAATCAGCCCCAGCATTTT. Encoded protein: CASSQGPNNQPQHF.

This sequence joins TRBV24-1 and TRBJ1-1; perhaps TRBD1 as D (6 bases). Per germline, CDR1 KGHDR and CDR2 SFDVKD. The germline V and J ends were trimmed by 5 bases and 4 bases, with 10 bases remaining between them. The CDR3 consists of 13 residues. CDR3 in amino acids: CATSVEGGTEAFF. CDR3 DNA sequence: TGTGCCACCAGTGTTGAGGGGGGCACTGAAGCTTTCTTT.

The chain is built from TRBV6-1 and TRBJ2-3; D is uncertain. The CDR3 consists of 15 residues. Germline V gene data show CDR1 as MNHNS and CDR2 as SASEGT. V was clipped by 2 bases and J by 0 bases, with 9 bases between them. The CDR3 bases are TGTGCCAGCAGTGAACACCCCACTAGCACAGATACGCAGTATTTT. Translation: CASSEHPTSTDTQYF.

The rearrangement uses TRBV27 and TRBJ1-2; tentative D call: TRBD1 (5 bases). CDR3 length: 15 residues. Germline loops: CDR1 MNHEY, CDR2 SMNVEV (reference sequence). V lost 5 bases and J 2 bases, leaving 15 bases between the germline ends. This chain's CDR3 is CASSMKGTLNYGYTF. The CDR3 DNA reads TGTGCCAGCAGTATGAAGGGGACGTTGAACTATGGCTACACCTTC.

This chain links TRBV19 with TRBJ1-1; 7 bases agree with TRBD1. Unmatched junction bases numbered 14, after V lost 10 bases and J lost 0 bases. This CDR3 region has 16 residues. CDR1 and CDR2 (germline): LNHDA, SQIVND (reference sequence). CDR3 sequence reads: CATLPGQWELNTEAFF. CDR3 coding DNA: TGTGCCACCCTACCGGGACAGTGGGAGTTGAACACTGAAGCTTTCTTT. Supplemented by reference TRBV19 and TRBJ1-1, the full variable domain reads DGGITQSPKYLFRKEGQNVTLSCEQNLNHDAMYWYRQDPGQGLRLIYYSQIVNDFQKGDIAEGYSVSREKKESFPLTVTSAQKNPTAFYLCATLPGQWELNTEAFFGQGTRLTVV.

J is TRBJ1-2 and V is TRBV6-5; D ambiguous. This CDR3 comprises 15 residues. The germline V gene has CDR1 MNHEY and CDR2 SVGAGI. V was shortened by 0 bases and J by 8 bases, with 16 bases between the two germline ends. The CDR3 coding sequence is TGTGCCAGCAGTTACTCGTTTCAGGCAGGTCGAGGCTACACCTTC. This codes for CASSYSFQAGRGYTF.

The rearrangement uses TRBV20-1 and TRBJ1-1; D may be TRBD1 (6 bases). V was cut by 6 bases and J by 5 bases, with 10 bases left in between. The CDR3 is 11 residues long. Germline values: CDR1 DFQATT, CDR2 SNEGSKA (reference sequence). Here the CDR3 reads CSAPGVTEAFF. The CDR3 DNA reads TGCAGTGCCCCAGGGGTTACTGAAGCTTTCTTT.

This chain connects TRBV3-1 (or the pseudogene TRBV3-2) to TRBJ2-1, with D uncertain. Germline assignment: CDR1 LGHDT and CDR2 YNNKEL (reference sequence). This CDR3 contains 16 residues. Trimming removed 0 bases from V and 12 bases from J, with 21 bases in between. CDR3 in amino acids: CASSQDSRTAGSGQFF. DNA of the CDR3: TGTGCCAGCAGCCAAGACAGTCGTACAGCTGGGTCCGGGCAGTTCTTC.

The chain links TRBV7-6 to TRBJ2-1; maybe TRBD2 (6 bases). CDR1 and CDR2 from the germline V gene are SGHVS and FNYEAQ. CDR3 length: 16 amino acids. Trimming stripped 5 bases from V and 0 bases from J, with 14 bases between. The CDR3 DNA follows: TGTGCCAGCAGCCTAAGCGGGCAGAGCTCCTACAATGAGCAGTTCTTC. Translation: CASSLSGQSSYNEQFF.